The 25 T cell receptor beta chains reported below all come from one sample, sequenced in a study of blood T cell repertoires in COVID-19. Profiling relied on immunoSEQ multiplex PCR, and the TCRdb table lists in-frame clones only, not all of them. Of 97,000 or so clones in the sample, less than 85% were seen once. Sequencing used peripheral blood. The receptors stem from a man aged 65 to 79 with active or convalescent COVID-19.

The chain uses TRBV6-2 or TRBV6-3 and TRBJ2-3, with 11 bases identical to TRBD2. The J segment lost 2 bases and the V segment lost 5 bases, leaving 6 bases of the junction unmatched. From germline, CDR1 is MNHEY and CDR2 SVGEGT. CDR3 length: 16 residues. The CDR3 region is CASSRNSGGVTDTQYF. Written as DNA, the CDR3 is TGTGCCAGCAGTCGCAATAGCGGGGGGGTCACAGATACGCAGTATTTT.

The V call is TRBV7-9, the J call TRBJ2-5; D unresolved. CDR3 length: 13 residues. V lost 8 bases to trimming and J lost 7 bases, with 17 bases between them. The germline V gene has CDR1 SEHNR and CDR2 FQNEAQ (reference sequence). CDR3 protein: CASGFRKSGTQYF. The CDR3 DNA follows: TGTGCCAGCGGATTTCGGAAGTCGGGGACCCAGTACTTC. The full variable domain, completed using reference TRBV7-9 and TRBJ2-5, is DTGVSQNPRHKITKRGQNVTFRCDPISEHNRLYWYRQTLGQGPEFLTYFQNEAQLEKSRLLSDRFSAERPKGSFSTLEIQRTEQGDSAMYLCASGFRKSGTQYFGPGTRLLVL.

V usage is TRBV7-2 and J usage is TRBJ1-2, with TRBD1 matching 7 bases. V trimming: 2 bases; J trimming: 4 bases; junction bases outside the gene matches: 7. The germline V gene encodes CDR1 SGHTA and CDR2 FQGNSA. The CDR3 totals 15 residues. The CDR3 nucleotides are TGTGCCAGCAGCTTAATGCCTACAGGGGTCTATGGCTACACCTTC. As protein: CASSLMPTGVYGYTF.

This clone appeared a few times. V usage is TRBV5-6 and J usage is TRBJ2-7, with 7 bases that match TRBD1. The length of the CDR3 is 14 residues. V gave up 4 bases and J gave up 3 bases; unmatched junction bases: 7. Germline V lookup: CDR1 SGHDT, CDR2 YYEEEE. CDR3 region: CASSPGPGGYEQYF. The CDR3 DNA follows: TGTGCCAGCAGCCCTGGCCCAGGGGGCTACGAGCAGTACTTC.

This chain uses TRBV4-2 with TRBJ1-3; TRBD1 is a possible D gene (6 bases). This CDR3 has 18 residues. Germline loops: CDR1 LGHNA, CDR2 YNFKEQ. V was trimmed by 1 base and J by 0 bases, leaving 16 bases between them. The CDR3 loop reads CASSQVFGTQDSGNTIYF. In nucleotides, the CDR3 is TGTGCCAGCAGCCAAGTGTTTGGGACACAGGACTCTGGAAACACCATATATTTT.

The chain couples TRBV19 to TRBJ1-3; possibly TRBD1 for D (6 bases). V was clipped by 10 bases and J by 0 bases, with 16 bases between them. Germline CDR1 and CDR2: LNHDA and SQIVND (reference sequence). This CDR3 spans 15 amino acids. The CDR3 spells CATGRGQSSGNTIYF. The CDR3 DNA follows: TGTGCCACAGGGCGGGGGCAGAGCTCTGGAAACACCATATATTTT. Complete variable domain (other parts from reference TRBV19 and TRBJ1-3): DGGITQSPKYLFRKEGQNVTLSCEQNLNHDAMYWYRQDPGQGLRLIYYSQIVNDFQKGDIAEGYSVSREKKESFPLTVTSAQKNPTAFYLCATGRGQSSGNTIYFGEGSWLTVV.

V and J are TRBV30 and TRBJ1-2, with TRBD1 matching over 10 bases. Germline values: CDR1 GTSNPN, CDR2 SVGIG (reference sequence). The junction had 5 bases not matched to a gene; V was cut back by 0 bases and J by 7 bases. The CDR3 runs 14 residues. The CDR3 DNA is TGTGCCTGGAGTGTATCCGGACAGGGGGGTGGCTACACCTTC. As protein: CAWSVSGQGGGYTF.

The CDR3 loop reads CASSKTTGGGSYEQYF. The CDR3 DNA reads TGCGCCAGCAGTAAAACTACAGGGGGCGGCTCCTACGAGCAGTACTTC. This rearrangement joins TRBV5-1 to TRBJ2-7; TRBD1 matches 9 bases. J was trimmed by 0 bases and V by 5 bases; bases with no gene match: 9. This CDR3 comprises 16 residues. Germline CDR1 is SGHRS and CDR2 is YFSETQ.

The chain links TRBV5-1 to TRBJ1-2, with 8 bases identical to TRBD1. V was pared by 2 bases and J by 8 bases, with 5 bases of the junction left unmatched. The CDR3 extends over 13 amino acids. Germline assignment: CDR1 SGHRS and CDR2 YFSETQ. The CDR3 DNA sequence: TGCGCCAGCAGCTTTCAGGGGGCGGAAGGCTACACCTTC. Translation gives CASSFQGAEGYTF.

This clone was seen only a few times. The chain has TRBV4-1 and TRBJ1-3; TRBD1 might be the D (5 bases). The germline V and J ends were trimmed by 5 bases and 0 bases, with 8 bases remaining between them. The V gene's germline CDR1 is MGHRA and CDR2 YSYEKL. The CDR3 runs 14 residues. The CDR3: CASSYDSSGNTIYF. The CDR3 DNA is TGCGCCAGCAGCTACGACAGCTCTGGAAACACCATATATTTT.

The genes are TRBV6-5 and TRBJ1-1; D remains ambiguous. CDR1 and CDR2 (germline): MNHEY, SVGAGI. Deletions cut 7 bases from V and 4 bases from J, with 7 bases between. This CDR3 is built from 11 residues. The CDR3 nucleotides are TGTGCCAGCAAAGAGAGCACTGAAGCTTTCTTT. Its protein product is CASKESTEAFF.

V gene TRBV2 combines with J gene TRBJ2-2, with TRBD1 as a possible D gene (6 bases). V was clipped by 8 bases and J by 2 bases, with 12 bases between them. Germline-derived CDR1 and CDR2 are SNHLY and FYNNEI. This CDR3 is built from 14 residues. In DNA, the CDR3 is TGTGCCAGCCGAAGGACAGTTAACACCGGGGAGCTGTTTTTT. Protein product: CASRRTVNTGELFF.

This chain connects TRBV4-2 to TRBJ2-1; 8 bases are shared with TRBD2. V dropped 4 bases and J dropped 2; count of bases not matched to a gene: 4. The CDR3 covers 15 residues. In germline, CDR1 is LGHNA, CDR2 YNFKEQ. CDR3 protein: CASSPAGVAYNEQFF. CDR3 bases: TGTGCCAGCAGCCCAGCGGGGGTCGCCTACAATGAGCAGTTCTTC.

V and J are TRBV7-3 and TRBJ2-1; 8 positions agree with TRBD2. Losses at the gene ends were 5 bases for V and 7 bases for J; bases not matched to a gene: 7. The CDR3 runs 14 residues. Germline V gene lookup returns CDR1 SGHTA and CDR2 FQGTGA. This CDR3 is CASSQGLGKNEQFF. The CDR3 region has the DNA TGTGCCAGCAGCCAGGGACTAGGTAAAAATGAGCAGTTCTTC.

V is TRBV15 and J is TRBJ2-7, with 15 bases that match TRBD2. The junction had 6 bases not matched to a gene; V was cut back by 1 base and J by 11 bases. The CDR3 is 15 residues long. CDR1 LNHNV and CDR2 YYDKDF come from the germline V gene (reference sequence). CDR3 sequence reads: CATSRARTSGGAEYF. The CDR3 bases are TGTGCCACCAGCAGAGCTCGGACTAGCGGGGGGGCAGAGTACTTC.

The V call is TRBV5-1, the J call TRBJ1-1, with a weak D call TRBD1 (5 bases). Deletions cut 0 bases from V and 4 bases from J, with 10 bases between. Germline V CDR1 and CDR2: SGHRS, YFSETQ. The CDR3 spans 14 residues. CDR3 protein: CASSLGSGGTEAFF. The CDR3 DNA reads TGCGCCAGCAGCTTGGGGTCGGGGGGCACTGAAGCTTTCTTT.

CDR3 amino acids: CATSSGDSQDNEQFF. CDR3 sequence (DNA): TGTGCCACCAGTTCGGGGGACAGCCAAGACAATGAGCAGTTCTTC. This chain uses TRBV24-1 with TRBJ2-1; D might be TRBD1 (7 bases). The V end lost 6 bases, the J end lost 5 bases, and 16 bases lay between the germline ends. This CDR3 has 15 amino acids. Per germline, CDR1 KGHDR and CDR2 SFDVKD.

This clone was observed a single time. This sequence joins TRBV30 and TRBJ2-7, with 10 bases matching TRBD2. The CDR3 consists of 13 residues. V dropped 5 bases and J dropped 6; count of bases not matched to a gene: 7. From germline, CDR1 is GTSNPN and CDR2 SVGIG (reference sequence). CDR3 DNA: TGTGCCTGGGGGACTAGCGTAGGGGGCGAGCAGTACTTC. The encoded protein is CAWGTSVGGEQYF. Full variable domain (outside the CDR3, taken from reference TRBV30 and TRBJ2-7): SQTIHQWPATLVQPVGSPLSLECTVEGTSNPNLYWYRQAAGRGLQLLFYSVGIGQISSEVPQNLSASRPQDRQFILSSKKLLLSDSGFYLCAWGTSVGGEQYFGPGTRLTVT.

This chain uses TRBV27 with TRBJ1-1; D is undetermined. V was clipped by 0 bases and J by 11 bases, with 16 bases between them. CDR3 length equals 14 residues. The germline gives CDR1 MNHEY, CDR2 SMNVEV (reference sequence). CDR3 nucleotide sequence: TGTGCCAGCAGTTTATCAAGAGGCGCTTTGACGGCTTTCTTT. Its translation: CASSLSRGALTAFF.

The chain joins TRBV28 to TRBJ1-4; 7 nucleotides agree with TRBD1. Trimming took 6 bases from V and 8 from J; bases not matched to a gene: 9. Germline V gene lookup returns CDR1 MDHEN and CDR2 SYDVKM. This CDR3 comprises 14 residues. The CDR3 bases are TGTGCCAGCAGCCTACAGGGGTGGCGAGAAAAACTGTTTTTT. Translation gives CASSLQGWREKLFF. The full variable domain, its missing parts supplied by reference TRBV28 and TRBJ1-4, is DVKVTQSSRYLVKRTGEKVFLECVQDMDHENMFWYRQDPGLGLRLIYFSYDVKMKEKGDIPEGYSVSREKKERFSLILESASTNQTSMYLCASSLQGWREKLFFGSGTQLSVL.

The chain links TRBV18 to TRBJ2-7; D call uncertain. Trimming pared 0 bases from V and 1 base from J, leaving 10 bases between. The CDR3 spans 15 residues. Per the germline V gene, CDR1 is KGHSH and CDR2 is LQKENI. The DNA of the CDR3 is TGTGCCAGCTCACCACCGAGCTCCCCATCCTACGAGCAGTACTTC. Translation: CASSPPSSPSYEQYF.

This clone was detected only a few times. The V call is TRBV6-1, the J call TRBJ1-6; no definite D call. The V end was cut by 2 bases, the J end by 11 bases, with 7 bases between. The CDR3 is 12 amino acids. CDR1 is MNHNS and CDR2 is SASEGT in the germline V gene. Here the CDR3 reads CASSERVAPLHF. CDR3 nucleotides: TGTGCCAGCAGTGAACGGGTGGCACCCCTCCACTTT.

The chain has TRBV18 and TRBJ1-2; weak D call: TRBD1 (6 bases). The V gene lost 2 bases and the J gene lost 2 bases, with 9 bases spanning the gap. Germline CDR1 is KGHSH and CDR2 is LQKENI. The CDR3 is 14 amino acids. DNA for the CDR3: TGTGCCAGCTCACCAGGACAGACCAACTATGGCTACACCTTC. Translated, it gives CASSPGQTNYGYTF.

The V call is TRBV15, the J call TRBJ1-2; D remains ambiguous. Germline CDR1 is LNHNV and CDR2 is YYDKDF (reference sequence). V was trimmed by 2 bases and J by 3 bases, leaving 13 bases between them. This CDR3 is 15 amino acids long. Here the CDR3 DNA reads TGTGCCACCAGCAGAAGGGCCTCGGAGGACTATGGCTACACCTTC. This translates into CATSRRASEDYGYTF.

This clone was picked up a small number of times. The chain links TRBV12-5 to TRBJ1-1, with D uncertain. Germline values: CDR1 LGHNT, CDR2 FRNRAP. This CDR3 has 13 residues. Trimming removed 6 bases at V and 6 bases at J, with 14 bases between. The CDR3 DNA is TGTGCTAGTGGCCACCCGGGAGGCCCTGAAGCTTTCTTT. This encodes CASGHPGGPEAFF.